A single sample is the source of the 18 T cell receptor beta chains below, sequenced in a study of T cell responses to AZD1222 COVID-19 vaccine (dated by TCRdb to the early 2020s). What this sample's time point label stands for: baseline before first vaccination. Preparation of the library involved the immunoSEQ multiplex PCR assay. TCRdb re-hosts the immuneACCESS table, in-frame sequences only. Its copies lack some clones; in the studies checked, an unresolved V gene accounts for under half of them, and the cause for the rest is not known. Counted in this sample were some 150,000 clones; 90% of them appeared once. The ten largest clones capture 1.5% to 2% of the sample. Specimen: peripheral blood, collected on day 0 of AZD1222 vaccination. All receptors derive from an adult in good health.

As concerns this clone: The same CDR3 arises from other DNA sequences in this sample as well. The rearrangement links TRBV13 to TRBJ1-3; the D is unclear. CDR1 is PRHDT and CDR2 is FYEKMQ in the germline V gene (reference sequence). The V end was cut by 1 base, the J end by 2 bases, with 0 bases between. This CDR3 comprises 12 residues. CDR3 sequence (DNA): TGTGCCAGCAGCTTAGCTGGAAACACCATATATTTT. This sequence encodes CASSLAGNTIYF.

The chain has TRBV5-4 and TRBJ2-5; D may be TRBD2 (6 bases). Trimming removed 4 bases at V and 5 bases at J, with 21 bases between. Germline lookup yields CDR1 SGHNT and CDR2 YYREEE (reference sequence). This CDR3 has 16 residues. In nucleotides, the CDR3 is TGTGCCAGCAGCCCCCTCGGAGGGTTTGCCCCCGAGACCCAGTACTTC. Translating gives CASSPLGGFAPETQYF.

The chain carries TRBV19 and TRBJ1-1; 9 bases fit TRBD1. The CDR3 consists of 15 residues. Unmatched junction bases numbered 5, after V lost 5 bases and J lost 1 base. Germline CDR1 and CDR2: LNHDA and SQIVND (reference sequence). CDR3 loop: CASSPPDRGNTEAFF. In DNA form, the CDR3 reads TGTGCCAGTAGTCCGCCGGACAGGGGGAACACTGAAGCTTTCTTT.

V is TRBV6-4 and J is TRBJ1-6; perhaps TRBD1 as D (5 bases). Trimming pared 7 bases from V and 5 bases from J, leaving 15 bases between. Germline CDR1 MRHNA, CDR2 SNTAGT. The CDR3 length is 15 residues. In DNA form, the CDR3 reads TGTGCCAGCAAGGGACTTCCCCGAAATAATTCACCCCTCCACTTT. Translation gives CASKGLPRNNSPLHF.

V usage is TRBV25-1 and J usage is TRBJ1-5, with TRBD1 matching 8 bases. With V trimmed by 7 bases and J by 0 bases, 5 bases remained unmatched. The CDR3 consists of 15 residues. Germline V gene sequence: CDR1 MGHDK, CDR2 SYGVNS. The CDR3 region is CASMGTGYSNQPQHF. The DNA for the CDR3 is TGTGCCAGCATGGGGACAGGCTATAGCAATCAGCCCCAGCATTTT.

V is TRBV6-2 or TRBV6-3 and J is TRBJ2-7, with D tentatively TRBD2 (5 bases). Germline CDR1 reads MNHEY; CDR2 reads SVGEGT. V gave up 2 bases and J gave up 0 bases, with 8 bases separating them. This CDR3 has 14 amino acids. This CDR3 reads CASSYGESSYEQYF. CDR3 sequence (DNA): TGTGCCAGCAGTTACGGGGAGAGCTCCTACGAGCAGTACTTC.

The chain links TRBV11-3 to TRBJ2-1, with 8 bases matching TRBD2. V gave up 1 base and J gave up 4 bases; unmatched junction bases: 9. Germline assignment: CDR1 SGHNT and CDR2 YENEEA. The CDR3 extends over 17 amino acids. CDR3 nucleotide sequence: TGTGCCAGCAGCTTAGCCCTCGCCGGCGGGAGGTACAATGAGCAGTTCTTC. This sequence encodes CASSLALAGGRYNEQFF.

The chain links TRBV27 to TRBJ1-3; 7 positions agree with TRBD1. The junction had 6 bases not matched to a gene; V was cut back by 4 bases and J by 0 bases. The CDR3 sequence is 16 residues long. The V gene's germline CDR1 is MNHEY and CDR2 SMNVEV (reference sequence). In DNA form, the CDR3 reads TGTGCCAGCAGTTCCAGACAGGGACGCTCTGGAAACACCATATATTTT. It is translated as CASSSRQGRSGNTIYF.

V gene TRBV27 combines with J gene TRBJ1-6; D is unclear. The CDR3 spans 14 residues. CDR1 MNHEY and CDR2 SMNVEV come from the germline V gene (reference sequence). Trimming stripped 10 bases from V and 0 bases from J, with 10 bases between. Written as DNA, the CDR3 is TGTGCCACCAGGCGGGGCTCCTATAATTCACCCCTCCACTTT. It codes for CATRRGSYNSPLHF.

This chain joins TRBV9 and TRBJ2-7, with D tentatively TRBD2 (6 bases). Per the germline V gene, CDR1 is SGDLS and CDR2 is YYNGEE. V was trimmed by 0 bases and J by 2 bases, leaving 9 bases between them. CDR3 length equals 14 residues. The CDR3 here is CASSVDRGTYEQYF. CDR3 DNA: TGTGCCAGCAGCGTAGATCGGGGGACCTACGAGCAGTACTTC.

The J gene is TRBJ2-1, the V gene TRBV19; maybe TRBD1 (5 bases). In germline, CDR1 is LNHDA, CDR2 SQIVND (reference sequence). The V end was cut by 5 bases, the J end by 6 bases, with 8 bases between. The CDR3 has 12 residues. CDR3 protein: CASSQGLNEQFF. Here the CDR3 DNA reads TGTGCCAGTAGTCAGGGCCTCAATGAGCAGTTCTTC.

This clone was seen only once. V is TRBV2 and J is TRBJ1-5, with 7 bases aligning to TRBD1. V trimming: 5 bases; J trimming: 7 bases; junction bases outside the gene matches: 8. This CDR3 spans 14 amino acids. Germline-derived CDR1 and CDR2 are SNHLY and FYNNEI. CDR3 nucleotides: TGTGCCAGCAGTCGGGAGGGGGCAGGCCAGCCCCAGCATTTT. Its protein product is CASSREGAGQPQHF.

The genes are TRBV30 and TRBJ1-4; the D gene is possibly TRBD1 (5 bases). This CDR3 is built from 14 residues. Trimming took 3 bases from V and 12 from J, leaving 20 bases between them. Looked up from germline, CDR1 is GTSNPN and CDR2 is SVGIG (reference sequence). The CDR3 loop reads CAWRDDSRVGELFF. CDR3 coding DNA: TGTGCCTGGAGGGATGACTCTCGGGTAGGGGAACTGTTTTTT.

The V and J genes are TRBV6-1 and TRBJ2-7, with D possibly being TRBD2 (6 bases). The CDR3 loop spans 15 amino acids. Germline CDR1 reads MNHNS; CDR2 reads SASEGT. V was cut by 6 bases and J by 6 bases, with 21 bases left in between. Here the CDR3 DNA reads TGTGCCAGCAGCCTCGGCGGGACGGGGCACGGCGAGCAGTACTTC. This encodes CASSLGGTGHGEQYF.

The genes are TRBV4-1 and TRBJ1-5; D unresolved. This CDR3 spans 13 amino acids. V dropped 1 base and J dropped 7 bases, with 8 bases sitting between them. Germline values: CDR1 MGHRA, CDR2 YSYEKL. In DNA form, the CDR3 reads TGCGCCAGCAGCCAAGTACGTAAGCAGCCCCAGCATTTT. The encoded protein is CASSQVRKQPQHF.

The CDR3 reads CATSSRDRVYGYTF. The CDR3 DNA reads TGTGCCACCAGCAGCCGGGACAGGGTTTATGGCTACACCTTC. J is TRBJ1-2 and V is TRBV15; 9 nucleotides match TRBD1. Trimming removed 3 bases from V and 5 bases from J; junction bases left unmatched: 4. Germline-derived CDR1 and CDR2 are LNHNV and YYDKDF (reference sequence). The CDR3 totals 14 residues. Together with reference TRBV15 and TRBJ1-2, the CDR3 gives the full variable domain: DAMVIQNPRYQVTQFGKPVTLSCSQTLNHNVMYWYQQKSSQAPKLLFHYYDKDFNNEADTPDNFQSRRPNTSFCFLDIRSPGLGDTAMYLCATSSRDRVYGYTFGSGTRLTVV.

The chain links TRBV7-2 to TRBJ1-5, with D possibly TRBD1 on 5 matching bases. The CDR3 spans 16 residues. The germline V gene encodes CDR1 SGHTA and CDR2 FQGNSA. Trimming took 1 base from V and 6 from J, leaving 16 bases between them. The CDR3 coding sequence is TGTGCCAGCAGCTTAGGTGGGGGGGGGATCCCTCAGCCCCAGCATTTT. Its translation is CASSLGGGGIPQPQHF.

The sample holds one count of this clone. V gene TRBV5-4 combines with J gene TRBJ1-3; D gene ambiguous. V shed 2 bases and J shed 0 bases, with 12 bases lying between them. This CDR3 contains 16 residues. Germline V gene sequence: CDR1 SGHNT, CDR2 YYREEE (reference sequence). The CDR3 nucleotides read TGTGCCAGCAGCTTTAGGTTAGGAAGCTCTGGAAACACCATATATTTT. It yields the protein CASSFRLGSSGNTIYF.